This TCR beta chain stems from a study of technical replicates of blood from a few donors. TCRdb's table, derived via immunoSEQ multiplex PCR, lists solely in-frame clones and lacks some. This sample carries 65,000 to 75,000 clones, approximately 83% of them seen once, and the ten largest clones take roughly 5.1%. The TCR was taken from a human donor in good health. Some clones in this sample may be carry-over from other donors' samples. Sequenced material: PBMCs.

The CDR3 DNA follows: TGTGCCAGTATTGGAGAAGTCCCATACAATGAGCAGTTCTTC. It specifies CASIGEVPYNEQFF. The genes are TRBV19 and TRBJ2-1; D gene uncertain. From germline, CDR1 is LNHDA and CDR2 SQIVND (reference sequence). V lost 7 bases, J lost 4 bases, and 14 bases lay in between. The CDR3 contains 14 residues.